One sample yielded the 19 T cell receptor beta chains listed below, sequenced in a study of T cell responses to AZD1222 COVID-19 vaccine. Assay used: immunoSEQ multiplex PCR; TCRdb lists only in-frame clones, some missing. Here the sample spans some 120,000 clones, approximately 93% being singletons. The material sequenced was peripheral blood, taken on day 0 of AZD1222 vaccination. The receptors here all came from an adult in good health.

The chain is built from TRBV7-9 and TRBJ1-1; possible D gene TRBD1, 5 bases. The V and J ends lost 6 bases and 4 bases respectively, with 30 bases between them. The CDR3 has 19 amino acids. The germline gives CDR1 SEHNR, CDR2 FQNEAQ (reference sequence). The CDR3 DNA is TGTGCCAGCAGTTACTCAACTGGGACTGGGGTAGGGTCGAGCACTGAAGCTTTCTTT. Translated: CASSYSTGTGVGSSTEAFF.

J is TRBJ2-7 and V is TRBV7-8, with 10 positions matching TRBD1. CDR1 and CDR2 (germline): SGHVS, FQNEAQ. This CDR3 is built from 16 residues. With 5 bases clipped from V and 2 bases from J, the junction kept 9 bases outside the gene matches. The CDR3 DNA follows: TGTGCCAGCAGCCTTCAACCGGGACAGGGGACCTACGAGCAGTACTTC. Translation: CASSLQPGQGTYEQYF.

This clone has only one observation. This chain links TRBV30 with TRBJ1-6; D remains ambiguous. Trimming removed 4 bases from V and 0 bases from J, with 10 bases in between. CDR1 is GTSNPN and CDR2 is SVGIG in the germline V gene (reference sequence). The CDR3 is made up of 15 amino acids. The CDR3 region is CAWTIKSSYNSPLHF. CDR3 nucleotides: TGTGCCTGGACTATAAAGAGCTCCTATAATTCACCCCTCCACTTT.

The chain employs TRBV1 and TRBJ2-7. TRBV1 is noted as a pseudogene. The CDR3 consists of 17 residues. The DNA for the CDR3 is TGCACCAGCAGCGGGGTGAAACCTCCTAAGGACGCAGACGAGCAGTACTTC. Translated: CTSSGVKPPKDADEQYF.

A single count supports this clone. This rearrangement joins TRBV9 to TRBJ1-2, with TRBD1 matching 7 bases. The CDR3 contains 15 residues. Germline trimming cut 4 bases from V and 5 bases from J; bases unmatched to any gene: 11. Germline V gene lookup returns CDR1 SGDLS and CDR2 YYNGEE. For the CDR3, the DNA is TGTGCCAGCAGCCCCCCAGGGGGACTCCTATATGGCTACACCTTC. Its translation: CASSPPGGLLYGYTF.

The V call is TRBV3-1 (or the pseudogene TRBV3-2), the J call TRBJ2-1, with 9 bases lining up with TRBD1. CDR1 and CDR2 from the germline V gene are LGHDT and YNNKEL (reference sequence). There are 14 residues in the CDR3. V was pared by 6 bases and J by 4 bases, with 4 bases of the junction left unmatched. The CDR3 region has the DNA TGTGCCAGCAGGGGACAGGGAGTTTACAATGAGCAGTTCTTC. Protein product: CASRGQGVYNEQFF.

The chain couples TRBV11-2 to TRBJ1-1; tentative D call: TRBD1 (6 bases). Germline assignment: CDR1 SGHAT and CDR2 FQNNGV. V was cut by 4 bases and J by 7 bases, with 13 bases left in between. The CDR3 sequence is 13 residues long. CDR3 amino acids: CASSSTGRFEAFF. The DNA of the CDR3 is TGTGCCAGCAGCTCGACAGGTCGTTTTGAAGCTTTCTTT.

The CDR3 DNA follows: TGTGCCAGCAGTGAAGCGGCCCCGACAGGGCTATCTGGAAACACCATATATTTT. Residues: CASSEAAPTGLSGNTIYF. V is TRBV6-1 and J is TRBJ1-3; TRBD1 aligns across 7 bases. J was trimmed by 1 base and V by 0 bases; bases with no gene match: 9. Germline V CDR1 and CDR2: MNHNS, SASEGT. The CDR3 contains 18 residues.

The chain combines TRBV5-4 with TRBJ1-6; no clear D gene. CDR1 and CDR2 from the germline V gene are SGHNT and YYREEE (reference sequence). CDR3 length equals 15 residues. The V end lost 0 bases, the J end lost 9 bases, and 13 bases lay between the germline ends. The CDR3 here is CASSLGATSGSPLHF. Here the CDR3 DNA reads TGTGCCAGCAGCTTGGGGGCCACCTCGGGTTCACCCCTCCACTTT.

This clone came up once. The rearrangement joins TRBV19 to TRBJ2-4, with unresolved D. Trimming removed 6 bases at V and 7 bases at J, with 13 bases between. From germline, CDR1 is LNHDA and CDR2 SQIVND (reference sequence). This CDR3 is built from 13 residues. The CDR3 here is CASRAPVTNIQYF. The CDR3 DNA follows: TGTGCCAGTAGGGCTCCGGTCACGAACATTCAGTACTTC.

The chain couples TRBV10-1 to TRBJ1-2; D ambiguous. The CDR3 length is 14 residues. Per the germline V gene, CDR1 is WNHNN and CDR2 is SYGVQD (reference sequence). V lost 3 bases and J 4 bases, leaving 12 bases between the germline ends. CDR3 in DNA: TGCGCCAGCAGTGAAGGTCCAGCCGGCTATGGCTACACCTTC. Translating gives CASSEGPAGYGYTF.

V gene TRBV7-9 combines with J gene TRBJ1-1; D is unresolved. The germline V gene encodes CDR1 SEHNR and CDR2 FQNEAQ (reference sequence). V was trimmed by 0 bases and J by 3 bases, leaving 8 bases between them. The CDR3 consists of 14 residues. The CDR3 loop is CASSLAISDTEAFF. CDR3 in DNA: TGTGCCAGCAGCTTAGCGATCTCAGACACTGAAGCTTTCTTT.

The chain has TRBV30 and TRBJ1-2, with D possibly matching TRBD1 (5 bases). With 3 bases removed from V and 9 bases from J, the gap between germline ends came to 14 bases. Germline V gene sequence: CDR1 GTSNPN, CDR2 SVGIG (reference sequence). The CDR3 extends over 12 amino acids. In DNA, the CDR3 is TGTGCCTGGAGCGCAGGGAGGTATCGCTACACCTTC. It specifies CAWSAGRYRYTF.

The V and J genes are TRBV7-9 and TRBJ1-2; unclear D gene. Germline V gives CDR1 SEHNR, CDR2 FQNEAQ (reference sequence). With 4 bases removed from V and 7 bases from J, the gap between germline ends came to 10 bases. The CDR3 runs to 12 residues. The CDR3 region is CASSSSQAGYTF. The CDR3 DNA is TGTGCCAGCAGCTCATCACAAGCTGGCTACACCTTC.

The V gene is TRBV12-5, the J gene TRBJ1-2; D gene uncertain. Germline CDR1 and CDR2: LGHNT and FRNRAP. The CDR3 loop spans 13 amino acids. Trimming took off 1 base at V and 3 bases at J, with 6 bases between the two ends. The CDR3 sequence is CASGLDGYYGYTF. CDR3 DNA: TGTGCTAGTGGTTTGGACGGATACTATGGCTACACCTTC.

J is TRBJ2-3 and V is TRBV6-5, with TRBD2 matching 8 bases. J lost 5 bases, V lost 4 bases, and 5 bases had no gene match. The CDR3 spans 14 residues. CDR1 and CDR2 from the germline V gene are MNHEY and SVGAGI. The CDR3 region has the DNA TGTGCCAGCAGTTTTCGGGAGGGGGTAGATACGCAGTATTTT. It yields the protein CASSFREGVDTQYF.

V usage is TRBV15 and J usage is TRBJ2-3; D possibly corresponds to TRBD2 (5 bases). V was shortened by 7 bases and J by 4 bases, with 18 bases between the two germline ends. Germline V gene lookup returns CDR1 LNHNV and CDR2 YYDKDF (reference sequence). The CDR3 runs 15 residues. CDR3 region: CATTREMNGADTQYF. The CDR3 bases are TGTGCCACCACGAGGGAGATGAATGGGGCAGATACGCAGTATTTT.

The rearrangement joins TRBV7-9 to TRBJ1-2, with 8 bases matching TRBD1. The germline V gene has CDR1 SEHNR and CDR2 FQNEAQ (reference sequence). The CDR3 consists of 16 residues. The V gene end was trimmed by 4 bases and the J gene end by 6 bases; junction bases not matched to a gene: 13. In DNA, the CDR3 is TGTGCCAGCAGCTCCGGACAGGGCTTTAGCTTTGATGGCTACACCTTC. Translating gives CASSSGQGFSFDGYTF.

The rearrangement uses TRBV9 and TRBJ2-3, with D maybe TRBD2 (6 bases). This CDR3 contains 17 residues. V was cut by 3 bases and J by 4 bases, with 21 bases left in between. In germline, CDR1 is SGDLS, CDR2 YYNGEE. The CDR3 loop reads CASSDQSGPTSSDTQYF. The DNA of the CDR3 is TGTGCCAGCAGCGATCAGAGCGGGCCCACCTCATCAGATACGCAGTATTTT.